The rows below give T cell receptor beta chains drawn from one sample of a study of cytomegalovirus exposure and HLA in healthy donors. Profiling relied on immunoSEQ multiplex PCR, and the TCRdb table lists in-frame clones only, not all of them. The sample holds about 44,000 clones, more than 85% seen once. Sequenced material: PBMCs. Every receptor here comes from a woman aged 18-29 years in good health and CMV-seronegative. The CDR3 runs from the conserved cysteine through the conserved F or W. The D gene is left open where the match is weak. Not all rows give a size; the values are once, few, many and, for expanded clones, a class.

NA	TRBJ1-2	TRBV5-1	NA	CASSPNAGANYGYTF	TGCGCCAGCAGCCCAAACGCAGGGGCGAACTATGGCTACACCTTC
NA	TRBJ2-3	TRBV9	TRBD2	CASSVRLAGGPTDTQYF	TGTGCCAGCAGCGTAAGACTAGCGGGAGGGCCCACAGATACGCAGTATTTT
NA	TRBJ2-5	TRBV5-1	NA	CASSLGQQETQYF	TGCGCCAGCAGCTTGGGACAGCAAGAGACCCAGTACTTC
NA	TRBJ2-1	TRBV4-1	TRBD2	CASSPSRLAVLYNEQFF	TGCGCCAGCAGCCCTTCGCGACTAGCGGTTTTGTACAATGAGCAGTTCTTC
NA	TRBJ2-1	TRBV28	NA	CASSFLWLGDEQFF	TGTGCCAGCAGTTTTCTTTGGCTAGGTGATGAGCAGTTCTTC
NA	TRBJ2-3	TRBV19	TRBD2	CASSTRSSGGTDTQYF	TGTGCCAGTAGTACGCGATCTAGCGGGGGCACAGATACGCAGTATTTT
once	TRBJ1-4	TRBV5-5	NA	CASSLEFGAEPGGEKLFF	TGTGCCAGCAGCTTGGAGTTTGGGGCCGAACCGGGGGGTGAAAAACTGTTTTTT
NA	TRBJ1-2	TRBV4-1	NA	CASSQGQQGGGYTF	TGCGCCAGCAGCCAAGGTCAGCAAGGCGGTGGCTACACCTTC
NA	TRBJ1-1	TRBV29-1	NA	CSVVRGRTEAFF	TGCAGCGTTGTTCGGGGAAGGACTGAAGCTTTCTTT
NA	TRBJ1-5	TRBV10-3	TRBD1	CAISESGQGSNQPQHF	TGTGCCATCAGTGAGTCCGGACAGGGATCCAATCAGCCCCAGCATTTT
NA	TRBJ2-5	TRBV7-9	NA	CASSLDLAGLLQETQYF	TGTGCCAGCAGCTTAGATTTAGCAGGGCTGCTCCAAGAGACCCAGTACTTC
NA	TRBJ2-7	TRBV14	TRBD1	CASSYTGVREQYF	TGTGCCAGCAGCTATACAGGGGTCAGGGAGCAGTACTTC
NA	TRBJ2-5	TRBV28	TRBD1	CASRGQGRQETQYF	TGTGCCAGCAGGGGACAGGGGCGTCAAGAGACCCAGTACTTC
NA	TRBJ1-1	TRBV2	NA	CASSEGLGGTEAFF	TGTGCCAGCAGTGAGGGCCTAGGAGGGACTGAAGCTTTCTTT
NA	TRBJ1-2	TRBV15	NA	CATSPTREGNYGYTF	TGTGCCACCAGCCCGACCCGGGAGGGTAACTATGGCTACACCTTC
NA	TRBJ2-6	TRBV28	TRBD1	CASRPRWDRGQRTGANVLTF	TGTGCCAGCAGACCTAGGTGGGACAGGGGGCAAAGGACTGGGGCCAACGTCCTGACTTTC
NA	TRBJ2-3	TRBV28	NA	CASCGISTDTQYF	TGTGCCAGCTGCGGAATCAGCACAGATACGCAGTATTTT
NA	TRBJ1-6	TRBV7-2	NA	CASSLGLQSDSPLHF	TGTGCCAGCAGCTTAGGGCTACAGTCCGATTCACCCCTCCACTTT
NA	TRBJ1-5	TRBV28	TRBD1	CASSNTGQGDQPQHF	TGTGCCAGCAGTAACACGGGACAGGGAGATCAGCCCCAGCATTTT
NA	TRBJ1-1	TRBV11-2	NA	CASSLGVLNTEAFF	TGTGCCAGCAGCCTGGGAGTTTTAAACACTGAAGCTTTCTTT
NA	TRBJ2-1	TRBV5-3	NA	CARSLSGGLTYNEQFF	TGTGCCAGAAGCTTGAGTGGGGGGTTGACCTACAATGAGCAGTTCTTC
NA	TRBJ2-3	TRBV2	TRBD1	CASGETGGAADTQYF	TGTGCCAGCGGGGAGACAGGGGGCGCAGCAGATACGCAGTATTTT
NA	TRBJ2-7	TRBV2	TRBD1	CASTGQTTYEQYF	TGTGCCAGCACGGGACAGACCACCTACGAGCAGTACTTC
NA	TRBJ1-4	TRBV28	TRBD1	CASSLRDRGEKLFF	TGTGCCAGCAGTCTCCGGGACAGGGGAGAAAAACTGTTTTTT
NA	TRBJ2-4	TRBV2	TRBD2	CASSEERGVNIQYF	TGTGCCAGCAGTGAGGAGCGGGGGGTAAACATTCAGTACTTC
NA	TRBJ1-2	TRBV4-1	TRBD1	CASSQLSGQGRYGYTF	TGCGCCAGCAGCCAACTCTCGGGACAGGGACGCTATGGCTACACCTTC
NA	TRBJ2-5	TRBV28	NA	CASSSRWAQETQYF	TGTGCCAGCAGTTCCCGGTGGGCACAAGAGACCCAGTACTTC
NA	TRBJ2-2	TRBV9	TRBD2	CASSVSTSGDTGELFF	TGTGCCAGCAGCGTTTCGACTAGCGGGGACACCGGGGAGCTGTTTTTT
NA	TRBJ2-5	TRBV15	TRBD1	CATSRDLPGTAQETQYF	TGTGCCACCAGCAGAGACCTCCCCGGGACAGCACAAGAGACCCAGTACTTC
NA	TRBJ1-1	TRBV27	NA	CASSDNGGLNTEAFF	TGTGCCAGCAGTGACAACGGGGGGCTTAACACTGAAGCTTTCTTT
NA	TRBJ1-1	TRBV2	NA	CASSEATPEAHGAFF	TGTGCCAGCAGTGAAGCGACCCCAGAGGCCCATGGGGCTTTCTTT
NA	TRBJ2-7	TRBV7-2	NA	CASSPVAVPYYEQYF	TGTGCCAGCAGCCCCGTCGCGGTGCCCTACTACGAGCAGTACTTC
NA	TRBJ2-6	TRBV28	NA	CASSLESGAGANVLTF	TGTGCCAGCAGTTTAGAATCGGGAGCTGGGGCCAACGTCCTGACTTTC
NA	TRBJ2-7	TRBV28	NA	CASSSGGSTDEQYF	TGTGCCAGCAGCTCTGGGGGGAGCACGGATGAGCAGTACTTC
NA	TRBJ2-7	TRBV5-1	NA	CASSLDRFEQYF	TGCGCCAGCAGCTTGGACAGGTTTGAGCAGTACTTC
NA	TRBJ1-5	TRBV27	NA	CASSLRGNNQPQHF	TGTGCCAGCAGTTTACGAGGAAATAATCAGCCCCAGCATTTT
NA	TRBJ2-6	TRBV5-4	TRBD1	CASRKTGTGANVLTF	TGTGCCAGCAGGAAGACAGGGACCGGGGCCAACGTCCTGACTTTC
NA	TRBJ2-7	TRBV7-2	TRBD1	CASSLGPAGTGPYEQYF	TGTGCCAGCAGCTTAGGACCCGCCGGGACAGGGCCCTACGAGCAGTACTTC
NA	TRBJ2-1	TRBV4-1	TRBD1	CASSSTDRGRSNEQFF	TGCGCCAGCAGCTCGACTGACAGGGGAAGGTCAAATGAGCAGTTCTTC
once	TRBJ2-1	TRBV28	TRBD2	CASRPAGGLYNEQFF	TGTGCCAGCAGGCCAGCGGGAGGCCTATACAATGAGCAGTTCTTC
NA	TRBJ1-1	TRBV18	TRBD1	CASSRDREMNTEAFF	TGTGCCAGCTCACGGGACAGGGAAATGAACACTGAAGCTTTCTTT
NA	TRBJ1-5	TRBV19	NA	CASSMRVPGQPQHF	TGTGCCAGTAGTATGAGGGTTCCGGGCCAGCCCCAGCATTTT
once	TRBJ2-6	TRBV19	NA	CASSIQGTRGANVLTF	TGTGCCAGTAGTATTCAGGGAACGAGAGGGGCCAACGTCCTGACTTTC
NA	TRBJ2-7	TRBV9	TRBD1	CASSRGTGGSYEQYF	TGTGCCAGCAGCCGGGGGACAGGGGGCTCCTACGAGCAGTACTTC
NA	TRBJ2-5	TRBV2	NA	CASSSGEQETQYF	TGTGCCAGCAGTTCCGGGGAACAAGAGACCCAGTACTTC
NA	TRBJ2-1	TRBV15	TRBD2	CATSTIGGGSHRDNEQFF	TGTGCCACCAGCACCATTGGGGGGGGGAGTCATCGTGACAATGAGCAGTTCTTC
NA	TRBJ2-7	TRBV28	NA	CASSSAGTFYEQYF	TGTGCCAGCAGTTCTGCCGGGACTTTCTACGAGCAGTACTTC
once	TRBJ1-5	TRBV27	TRBD1	CASRTGSYSNQPQHF	TGTGCCAGCAGGACAGGGTCCTATAGCAATCAGCCCCAGCATTTT
NA	TRBJ2-3	TRBV6-1	TRBD2	CASTRTSGGADTQYF	TGTGCCAGCACCCGGACTAGCGGGGGCGCAGATACGCAGTATTTT
NA	TRBJ2-7	TRBV10-3	TRBD1	CAISDPRTGRDEQYF	TGTGCCATCAGTGACCCTCGGACAGGTCGGGACGAGCAGTACTTC
NA	TRBJ1-2	TRBV2	NA	CASSATIQGNGYTF	TGTGCCAGCAGTGCCACCATACAGGGAAATGGCTACACCTTC
NA	TRBJ1-5	TRBV2	TRBD1	CASRPDRVGYQPQHF	TGTGCCAGCAGGCCCGACAGGGTAGGGTATCAGCCCCAGCATTTT
NA	TRBJ1-1	TRBV9	TRBD1	CASSSGGGGTEAFF	TGTGCCAGCAGCTCAGGGGGCGGCGGCACTGAAGCTTTCTTT
NA	TRBJ2-7	TRBV6-5	NA	CASSYWGDGTYEQYF	TGTGCCAGCAGTTATTGGGGGGACGGGACCTACGAGCAGTACTTC